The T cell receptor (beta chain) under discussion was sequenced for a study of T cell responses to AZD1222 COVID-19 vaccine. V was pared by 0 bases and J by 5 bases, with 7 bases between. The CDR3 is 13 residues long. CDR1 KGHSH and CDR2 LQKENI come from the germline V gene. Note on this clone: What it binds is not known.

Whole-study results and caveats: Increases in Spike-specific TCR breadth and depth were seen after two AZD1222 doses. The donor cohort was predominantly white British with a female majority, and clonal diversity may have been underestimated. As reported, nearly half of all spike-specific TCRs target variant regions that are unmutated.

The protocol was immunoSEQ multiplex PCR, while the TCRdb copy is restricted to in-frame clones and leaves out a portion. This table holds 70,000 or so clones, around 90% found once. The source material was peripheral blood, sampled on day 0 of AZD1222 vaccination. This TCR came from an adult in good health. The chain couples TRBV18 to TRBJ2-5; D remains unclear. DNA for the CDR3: TGTGCCAGCTCACCACCTTTTTTTGAGACCCAGTACTTC. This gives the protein CASSPPFFETQYF.